This T cell receptor (beta chain) came from a study of cytomegalovirus exposure and HLA in healthy donors. General observations from the study: Researchers counted some 150 TCR beta chains as cytomegalovirus-associated. As confirmed in vitro, a few CMV-associated chains were specific for CMV antigens. The dataset shows that most TCR sequences were rare, while some public TCRs occurred in many donors.

Germline V lookup: CDR1 GTSNPN, CDR2 SVGIG (reference sequence). The CDR3 is 13 amino acids. The V segment lost 6 bases and the J segment 7 bases; nucleotides outside the gene matches: 10. On this clone itself: Its antigen is still unknown.

An approximately 120-subject validation cohort, separate from the roughly 680-subject first cohort, supplied the donors. Data came from immunoSEQ multiplex PCR; TCRdb stores just in-frame clones and leaves some out. The table includes 90,000 to 120,000 clones, more than 90% detected once. This receptor was identified in a woman aged 18-35 years in good health and CMV-seronegative. Sequences were obtained from PBMCs. J is TRBJ2-5 and V is TRBV30; 8 bases are shared with TRBD1. CDR3 region: CACNGQGSATQYF. CDR3 nucleotide sequence: TGTGCCTGCAACGGACAGGGTTCGGCGACCCAGTACTTC.